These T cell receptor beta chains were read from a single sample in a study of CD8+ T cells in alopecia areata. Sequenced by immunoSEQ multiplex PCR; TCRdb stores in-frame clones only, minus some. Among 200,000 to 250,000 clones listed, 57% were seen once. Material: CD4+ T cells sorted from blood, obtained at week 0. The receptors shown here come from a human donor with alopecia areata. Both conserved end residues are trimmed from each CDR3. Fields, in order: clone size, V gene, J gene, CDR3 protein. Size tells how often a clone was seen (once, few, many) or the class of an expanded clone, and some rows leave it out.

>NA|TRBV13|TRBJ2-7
ASSLGTAYEQY
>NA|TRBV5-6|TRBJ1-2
ASSRRTGVSYGYT
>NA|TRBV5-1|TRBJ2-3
ASSLGQNTDTQY
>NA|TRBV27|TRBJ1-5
ASSLLGSNQPQH
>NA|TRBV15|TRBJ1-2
ATSRDRGGYT
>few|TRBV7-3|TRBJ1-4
ASSAVGGSEKLF
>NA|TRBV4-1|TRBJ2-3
ASSQGSLAPRTDTQY
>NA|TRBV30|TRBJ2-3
AWSNSKLAGAYTDTQY
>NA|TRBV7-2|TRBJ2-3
ASSSTLAGGGGTQY
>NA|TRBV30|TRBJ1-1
AWSVRLPVEAF
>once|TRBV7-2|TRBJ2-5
ASSSGLAGGTQY
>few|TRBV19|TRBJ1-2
ASSFRDGYT
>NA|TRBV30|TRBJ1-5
AWSRQTGQPQH
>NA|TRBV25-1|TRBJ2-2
ASRVEQGLPNTGELF
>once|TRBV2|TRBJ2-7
ASRMLGATDEQY
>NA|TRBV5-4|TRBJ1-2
ASSSTDRRGNGYT
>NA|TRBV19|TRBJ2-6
ASRNRAGANVLT
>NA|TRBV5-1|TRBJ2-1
ASSPSINNEQF
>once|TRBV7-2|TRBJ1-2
ASSHTFNYGYT
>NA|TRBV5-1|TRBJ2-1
ASSLGGQPDHEQF
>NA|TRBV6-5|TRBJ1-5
ASSYEKQGGNQPQH
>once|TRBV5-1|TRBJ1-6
ASSLENSPLH
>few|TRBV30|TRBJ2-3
AWSRRGGPSDTQY
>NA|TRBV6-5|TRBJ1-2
ASKRPQGYGYT
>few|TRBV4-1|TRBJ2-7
ASSQDQGTEQY
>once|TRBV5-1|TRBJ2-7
ASSSDRAEQY
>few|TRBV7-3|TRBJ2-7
ASSQDSGEQY
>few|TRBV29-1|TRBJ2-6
SVQGARGANVLT
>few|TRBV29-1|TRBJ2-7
SVAGPSGEQY
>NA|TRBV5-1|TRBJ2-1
ASSKTSGRVTVHEQF
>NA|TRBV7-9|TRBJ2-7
ASSEQGTAYEQY
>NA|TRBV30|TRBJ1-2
AWSVFYGYT
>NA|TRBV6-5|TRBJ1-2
ASSYQGQGIGYT
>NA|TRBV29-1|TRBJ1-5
SVQYSNQPQH
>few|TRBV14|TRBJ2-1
ASSLFVAGRNEQF
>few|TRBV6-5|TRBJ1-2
ASRRGTGSYGYT
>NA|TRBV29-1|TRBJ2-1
SVPAYGTSVYNEQF
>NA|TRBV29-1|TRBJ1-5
SVGPGGNQPQH
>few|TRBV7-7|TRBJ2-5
ASSSRTGGGETQY
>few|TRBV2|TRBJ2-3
ASSEVRWTPSTDTQY
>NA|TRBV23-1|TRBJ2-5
ASIQGGEEETQY
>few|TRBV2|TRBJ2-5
ASSGETQY
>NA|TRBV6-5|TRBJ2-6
ASSYRSRVQGVVLT
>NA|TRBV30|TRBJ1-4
AWTGGLAGEKLF
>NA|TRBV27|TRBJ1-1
ASSPGQRTEAF
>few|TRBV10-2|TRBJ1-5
ASSPSDVGQPQH
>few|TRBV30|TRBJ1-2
AWSSQGNGYT
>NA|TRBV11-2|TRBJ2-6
ASSLTLTGANVLT